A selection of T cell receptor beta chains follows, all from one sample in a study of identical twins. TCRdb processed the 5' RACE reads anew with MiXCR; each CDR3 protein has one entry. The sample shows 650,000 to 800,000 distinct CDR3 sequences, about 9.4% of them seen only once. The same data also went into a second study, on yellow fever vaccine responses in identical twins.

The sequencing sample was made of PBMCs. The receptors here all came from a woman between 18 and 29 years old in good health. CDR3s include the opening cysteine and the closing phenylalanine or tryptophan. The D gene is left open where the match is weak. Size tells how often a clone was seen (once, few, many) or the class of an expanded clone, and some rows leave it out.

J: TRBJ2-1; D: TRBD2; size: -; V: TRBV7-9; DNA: TGTGCCAGCAGCTCCCTTAGCGGGATCGCCTACAATGAGCAGTTCTTC; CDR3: CASSSLSGIAYNEQFF
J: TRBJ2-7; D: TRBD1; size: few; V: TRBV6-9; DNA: TGTGCCAGCAGTTACCGATTGGGACAGCCTAAACGGTACTTC; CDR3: CASSYRLGQPKRYF
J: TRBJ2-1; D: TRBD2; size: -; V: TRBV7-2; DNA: TGTGCCAGCAGCTCTCTAGCGGGGGCCCTATACAATGAGCAGTTCTTC; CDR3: CASSSLAGALYNEQFF
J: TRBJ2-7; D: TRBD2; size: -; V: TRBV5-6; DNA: TGTGCCAGCAGTCGTCGGACTAGCGGTAACTACGAGCAGTACTTC; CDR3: CASSRRTSGNYEQYF
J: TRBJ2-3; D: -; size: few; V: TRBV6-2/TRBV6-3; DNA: TGTGCCACCTCTAGTGTGGATACGCAGTATTTT; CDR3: CATSSVDTQYF
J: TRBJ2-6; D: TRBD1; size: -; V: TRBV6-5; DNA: TGTGCCAGCAGTTCCGGGACAGGGGTCAGGGGGGCCAACGTCCTGACTTTC; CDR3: CASSSGTGVRGANVLTF
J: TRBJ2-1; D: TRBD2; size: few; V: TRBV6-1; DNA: TGTGCCAGCAGTGGACTGGCGGGGGGGTACAGTGAGCAGTTCTTC; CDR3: CASSGLAGGYSEQFF
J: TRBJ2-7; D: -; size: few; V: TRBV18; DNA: TGTGCCAGCTCACCGGGGGGAGATCTACGTTACGAGCAGTACTTC; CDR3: CASSPGGDLRYEQYF
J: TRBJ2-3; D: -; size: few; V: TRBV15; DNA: TGTGCCACCAGCCCCGCCCCGACACGCACAGATACGCAGTATTTT; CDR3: CATSPAPTRTDTQYF
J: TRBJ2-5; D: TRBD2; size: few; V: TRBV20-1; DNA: TGCAGTGCTACCAGCGGGAGGAAGGGGGAGACCCAGTACTTC; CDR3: CSATSGRKGETQYF
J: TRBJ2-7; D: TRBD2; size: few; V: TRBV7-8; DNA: TGTGCCAGCAGCTTTAGAGGGAGGGTCCTAGTTGCCGAGCAGTACTTC; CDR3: CASSFRGRVLVAEQYF
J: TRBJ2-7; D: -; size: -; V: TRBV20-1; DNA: TGCAGTGCTAGAGGCAACTTTTACGAGCAGTACTTC; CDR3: CSARGNFYEQYF
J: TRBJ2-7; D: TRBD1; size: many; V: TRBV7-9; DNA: TGTGCCAGCAGCTTCGGGACAGGGGCTTTCGAGCAGTACTTC; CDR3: CASSFGTGAFEQYF
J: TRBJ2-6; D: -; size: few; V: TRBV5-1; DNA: TGCGCCAGCAGCTTGGTGGCGGGAATCCACTCTGGGGCCAACGTCCTGACTTTC; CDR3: CASSLVAGIHSGANVLTF
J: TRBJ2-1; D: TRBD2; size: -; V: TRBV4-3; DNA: TGCGCCAGCAGCCAAGATGGGACTAGCGTTTACAATGAGCAGTTCTTC; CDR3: CASSQDGTSVYNEQFF
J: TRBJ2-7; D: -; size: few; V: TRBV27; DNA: TGTGCCAGCAGTCCCCCGGACAGAACCTACGAGCAGTACTTC; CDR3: CASSPPDRTYEQYF
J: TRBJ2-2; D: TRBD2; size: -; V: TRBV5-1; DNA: TGCGCCAGCAGCCACGGACTAGCGGGGCTAGTGGGCCCCGGGGAGCTGTTTTTT; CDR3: CASSHGLAGLVGPGELFF
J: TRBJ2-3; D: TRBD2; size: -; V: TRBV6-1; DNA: TGTGCCAGCCATGGGACTAGGGGGGCAGATACGCAGTATTTT; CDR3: CASHGTRGADTQYF
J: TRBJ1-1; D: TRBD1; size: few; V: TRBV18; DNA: TGTGCCAGCTCAGCCTCCCCCCCAGGGGGCTTAAGGACTGAAGCTTTCTTT; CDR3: CASSASPPGGLRTEAFF
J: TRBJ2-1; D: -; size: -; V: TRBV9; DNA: TGTGCCAGCAGCCCTCCCCGGGGGCGAGACAATGAGCAGTTCTTC; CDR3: CASSPPRGRDNEQFF
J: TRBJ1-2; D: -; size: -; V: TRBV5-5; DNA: TGTGCCAGCAGCTTTGGCGTCGGGACTAGCCTCATTAACTATGGCTACACCTTC; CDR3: CASSFGVGTSLINYGYTF
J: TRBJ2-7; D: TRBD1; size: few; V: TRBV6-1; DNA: TGTGCCAGCCGGGACAGCCATCGGTCCTACGAGCAGTACTTC; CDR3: CASRDSHRSYEQYF
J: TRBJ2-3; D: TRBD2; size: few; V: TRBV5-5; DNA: TGTGCCAGCAGCTGGACCGGACTAGCCTCAGATACGCAGTATTTT; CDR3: CASSWTGLASDTQYF
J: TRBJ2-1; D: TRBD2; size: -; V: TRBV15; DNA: TGTGCCACCAGCAGAGATAGCCCCGAAGCGGGAGGAGGAGGGAATGAGCAGTTCTTC; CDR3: CATSRDSPEAGGGGNEQFF
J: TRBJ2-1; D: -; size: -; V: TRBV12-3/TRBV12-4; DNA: TGTGCCAGCAATTTCCCTCGAGACCGGGAGACGTGGGGCAATGAGCAGTTCTTC; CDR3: CASNFPRDRETWGNEQFF
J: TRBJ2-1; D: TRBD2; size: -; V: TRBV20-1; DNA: TGCAGTGCAGGGACTAGCAGTGAGCAGTTCTTC; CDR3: CSAGTSSEQFF
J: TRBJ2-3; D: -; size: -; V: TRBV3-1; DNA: TGTGCCAGCAGCCAAGTACAGCGGCAAAGCACAGATACGCAGTATTTT; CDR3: CASSQVQRQSTDTQYF
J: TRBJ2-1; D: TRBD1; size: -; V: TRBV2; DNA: TGTGCCAGCGAGGATGGGACAGGGGTTTACAATGAGCAGTTCTTC; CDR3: CASEDGTGVYNEQFF
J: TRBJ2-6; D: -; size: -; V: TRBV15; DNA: TGTGCCACCAGCAAGAGGGACCTCTCTGGGGCCAACGTCCTGACTTTC; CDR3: CATSKRDLSGANVLTF
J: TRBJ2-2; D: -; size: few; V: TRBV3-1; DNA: TGTGCCAGCAGCCAAGGTAGTTGGGAGCTGTTTTTT; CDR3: CASSQGSWELFF
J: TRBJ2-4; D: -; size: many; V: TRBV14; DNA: TGTGCCAGCAGCCTTGACAGGTTTGGAAACATTCAGTACTTC; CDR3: CASSLDRFGNIQYF
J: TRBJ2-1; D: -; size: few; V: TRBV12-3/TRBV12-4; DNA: TGTGCCAGCAGCTCCGACCTTGTTGTGCAGTTCTTC; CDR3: CASSSDLVVQFF
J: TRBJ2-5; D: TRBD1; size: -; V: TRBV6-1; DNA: TGTGCCAGCGACAGGGGGTTTCAAGAGACCCAGTACTTC; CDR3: CASDRGFQETQYF
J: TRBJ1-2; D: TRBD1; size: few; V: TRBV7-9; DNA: TGTGCCAGCAGCTTACTGGACAGGGTAGACGGCTACACCTTC; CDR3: CASSLLDRVDGYTF
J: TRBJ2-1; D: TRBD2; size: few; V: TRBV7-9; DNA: TGTGCCAGCAGCTTCCCACCAGCGGGAGGGCCTCGTGATGAGCAGTTCTTC; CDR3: CASSFPPAGGPRDEQFF
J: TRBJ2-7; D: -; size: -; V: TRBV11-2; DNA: TGTGCCAGCAGATCCAATAGCGGCCCCTACGAGCAGTACTTC; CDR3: CASRSNSGPYEQYF
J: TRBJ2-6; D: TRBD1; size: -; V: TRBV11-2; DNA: TGTGCCAGCAGCTTGACTTTAATGGGCAGGGGGAGCTCTGGGGCCAACGTCCTGACTTTC; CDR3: CASSLTLMGRGSSGANVLTF
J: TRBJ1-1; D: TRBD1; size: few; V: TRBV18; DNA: TGTGCCAGCTCAACGACAGGGACGAACACTGAAGCTTTCTTT; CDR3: CASSTTGTNTEAFF
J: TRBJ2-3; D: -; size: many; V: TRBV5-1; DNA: TGCGCCAGCAGCTTGCCAGAAGATACGCAGTATTTT; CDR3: CASSLPEDTQYF
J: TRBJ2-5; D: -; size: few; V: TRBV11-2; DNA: TGTGCCAGCAGCGCCCGAGCGGTACTGTACCAAGAGACCCAGTACTTC; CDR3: CASSARAVLYQETQYF
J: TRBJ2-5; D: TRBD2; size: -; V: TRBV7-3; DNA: TGTGCCAGCAGCCCCCATGCGGGGGGGAACCAAGAGACCCAGTACTTC; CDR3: CASSPHAGGNQETQYF
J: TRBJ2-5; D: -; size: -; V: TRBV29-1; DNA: TGCAGCGCCCGAAGCCCCAGGGAAGAGACCCAGTACTTC; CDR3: CSARSPREETQYF
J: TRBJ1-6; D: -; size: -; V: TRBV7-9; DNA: TGTGCCAGCCAACCCGACCGGGGGCGGATTTCACCCCTCCACTTT; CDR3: CASQPDRGRISPLHF
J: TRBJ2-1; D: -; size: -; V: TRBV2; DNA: TGTGCCAGTCAGGGGGGGCTTTCCTACAATGAGCAGTTCTTC; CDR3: CASQGGLSYNEQFF
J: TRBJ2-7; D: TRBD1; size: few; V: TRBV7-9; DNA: TGTGCCAGCAGCTTTTTTTCCGGGACAGACTCCTACGAGCAGTACTTC; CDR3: CASSFFSGTDSYEQYF
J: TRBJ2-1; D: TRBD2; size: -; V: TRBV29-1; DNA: TGCAGCGTTGATAAGGGAGCGGGATCGCGGGGGGAGCAGTTCTTC; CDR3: CSVDKGAGSRGEQFF
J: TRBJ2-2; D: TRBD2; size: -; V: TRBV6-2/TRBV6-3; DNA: TGTGCCAGCAGTTACCCTACCCCCAGGCGGGGGACTGCTACGAACACCGGGGAGCTGTTTTTT; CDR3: CASSYPTPRRGTATNTGELFF
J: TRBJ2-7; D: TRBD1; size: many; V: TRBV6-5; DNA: TGTGCCAGCAGTTACGACAGGGAAGCCTACGAGCAGTACTTC; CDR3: CASSYDREAYEQYF
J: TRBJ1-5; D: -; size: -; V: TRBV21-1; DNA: TGTGCCAGCGAAGAAGATAGCAATCAGCCCCAGCATTTT; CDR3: CASEEDSNQPQHF
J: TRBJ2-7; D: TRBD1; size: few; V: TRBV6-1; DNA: TGTGCCAGCAGAGTCGGGACAGGGGGCAGCTACGAGCAGTACTTC; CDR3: CASRVGTGGSYEQYF
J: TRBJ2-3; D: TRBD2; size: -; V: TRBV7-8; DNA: TGTGCCAGCAGCTTACGGGGTAGCGGGAGTCTTAACACAGATACGCAGTATTTT; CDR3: CASSLRGSGSLNTDTQYF
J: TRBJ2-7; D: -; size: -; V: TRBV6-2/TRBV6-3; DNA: TGTGCCAGCAGTTATACTGACGGCACCTACGAGCAGTACTTC; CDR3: CASSYTDGTYEQYF
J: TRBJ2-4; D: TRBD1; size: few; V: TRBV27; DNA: TGTGCCAGCAGCGGAACCGGGACAGGGGAGATTGGAAACATTCAGTACTTC; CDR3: CASSGTGTGEIGNIQYF
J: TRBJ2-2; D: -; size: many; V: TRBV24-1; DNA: TGTGCCACCAGTGATAGTCAACGGGGCCAGAACACCGGGGAGCTGTTTTTT; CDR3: CATSDSQRGQNTGELFF
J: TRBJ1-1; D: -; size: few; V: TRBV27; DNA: TGTGCCAGCAGTTTATTTTTGGGGACGAACACTGAAGCTTTCTTT; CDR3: CASSLFLGTNTEAFF
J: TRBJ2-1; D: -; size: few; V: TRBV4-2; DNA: TGTGCCAGCAGCCAAGACCTGGACTACCGCAATGAGCAGTTCTTC; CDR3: CASSQDLDYRNEQFF
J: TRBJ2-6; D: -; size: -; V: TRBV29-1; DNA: TGCAGCGTTGAGGGCAGGGACTCTGGGGCCAACGTCCTGACTTTC; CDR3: CSVEGRDSGANVLTF
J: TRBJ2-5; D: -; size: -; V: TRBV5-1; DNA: TGCGCCAGCAGAAAGAACCGGGGGAATGTTCAAGAGACCCAGTACTTC; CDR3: CASRKNRGNVQETQYF
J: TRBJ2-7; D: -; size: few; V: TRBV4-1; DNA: TGCGCCAGCAGCCAAGCCCGGGCGGGTACCTACGAGCAGCACTTC; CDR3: CASSQARAGTYEQHF
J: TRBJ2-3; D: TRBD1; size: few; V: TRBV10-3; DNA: TGTGCCATCAGTGGATTTGGACAGGGCATCACAGATACGCAGTATTTT; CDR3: CAISGFGQGITDTQYF